This T cell receptor (beta chain) is drawn from a study of blood T cell repertoires in COVID-19. This CDR3 has 16 residues. V dropped 0 bases and J dropped 0; count of bases not matched to a gene: 6. Germline V CDR1 and CDR2: SGHRS, YFSETQ. Measured with immunoSEQ multiplex PCR; TCRdb has only the in-frame clones, and not every one. This sample has about 260,000 clones; less than 90% occur once, and the top ten carry 4%. Material: peripheral blood. The chain links TRBV5-1 to TRBJ2-7; 7 positions agree with TRBD2. The receptor was derived from a man between 60 and 75 years old who had recovered from COVID-19. The CDR3 protein is CASSLVGSGSSYEQYF. The CDR3 nucleotides read TGCGCCAGCAGCTTGGTCGGTAGCGGGTCCTCCTACGAGCAGTACTTC.